The clone carrying this TCR beta chain appeared many times. The antigen is undetermined. V lost 0 bases to trimming and J lost 3 bases, with 10 bases between them. The germline V gene has CDR1 MNHEY and CDR2 SVGAGI. This CDR3 has 15 amino acids. Amplification of TCR beta CDR3 regions was performed using RNA transcripts as template. First-round RT-PCR of the TCR CDR3 relied on the HTBI primer set. In TCRdb, the multiplex PCR reads were re-called with MiXCR into one record per CDR3 protein. The table lists under 350,000 distinct CDR3 sequences, over 15% of them singletons. The source of the sample is a study of T cells in Graves' hyperthyroidism and ophthalmopathy. Ophthalmopathy patients all had a Clinical Activity Score of at least 3, a NOSPECS grade of at least 4 and disease under 3 months old. Diagnoses were established using clinical symptoms, serum thyroxine and TRAb, thyroid ultrasound and orbital computed tomography.

Whole-study findings and limits: Clonotypes that were expanded in thyroid above 0.001 mostly appeared in blood too.

The chain links TRBV6-5 to TRBJ2-3; TRBD1 is a possible D gene (5 bases). The sequence came from a woman in her sixties or seventies with Graves' ophthalmopathy. Material for sequencing was blood. CDR3 bases: TGTGCCAGCAGTTACTCAGGGGCGAGAACAGATACGCAGTATTTT. Protein product: CASSYSGARTDTQYF.